This T cell receptor beta chain was sequenced during a study of cytomegalovirus exposure and HLA in healthy donors. General study findings and limits: In a later analysis, at a false discovery rate of 0.05, roughly 18,000 TCR beta sequences were associated with HLA alleles. TCR beta chains numbering more than 150 were designated cytomegalovirus-associated. Productive status was seen about 90% or about 30% of the time for most TCR beta V segments in an earlier analysis. Later analysis showed TCR association rates varying by HLA locus, highest for DRB1 and lowest for HLA-C.

Use of 60 Vbeta and 13 Jbeta primers characterized the PCR. This table comes from immunoSEQ multiplex PCR, and its TCRdb copy is limited to in-frame clones, with some not included. Among under 150,000 clones listed, 65% to 85% were seen once. Germline lookup yields CDR1 LGHNA and CDR2 YSLEER. The CDR3 loop spans 17 amino acids. J was trimmed by 3 bases and V by 0 bases; bases with no gene match: 8. This clone has a handful of counts. Its antigen is not identified. The chain combines TRBV4-3 with TRBJ2-3, with 8 bases aligning to TRBD2. Material: PBMCs. This clonotype was sampled from a boy between 10 and 17 years old in good health and CMV-seronegative. This CDR3 reads CASSQDIREGGTDTQYF. The DNA of the CDR3 is TGCGCCAGCAGCCAAGATATCCGGGAGGGCGGAACAGATACGCAGTATTTT.